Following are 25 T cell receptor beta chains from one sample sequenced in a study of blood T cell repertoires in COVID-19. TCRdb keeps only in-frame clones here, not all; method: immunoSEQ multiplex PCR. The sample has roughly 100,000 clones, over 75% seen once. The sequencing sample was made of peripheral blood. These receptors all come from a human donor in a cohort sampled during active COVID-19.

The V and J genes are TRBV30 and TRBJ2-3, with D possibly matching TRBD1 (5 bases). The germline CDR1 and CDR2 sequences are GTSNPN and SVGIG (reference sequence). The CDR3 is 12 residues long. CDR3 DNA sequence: TGTTCGCTGGGGCCCAACACAGATACGCAGTATTTT. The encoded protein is CSLGPNTDTQYF.

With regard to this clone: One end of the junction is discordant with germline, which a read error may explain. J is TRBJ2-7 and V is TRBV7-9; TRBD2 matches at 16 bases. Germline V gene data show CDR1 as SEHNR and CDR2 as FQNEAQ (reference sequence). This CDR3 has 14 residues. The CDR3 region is CASRPSGTSGGADF. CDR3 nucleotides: TGTGCCAGCAGGCCTTCGGGGACTAGCGGGGGGGCGGACTTC. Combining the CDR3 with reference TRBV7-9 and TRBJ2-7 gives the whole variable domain DTGVSQNPRHKITKRGQNVTFRCDPISEHNRLYWYRQTLGQGPEFLTYFQNEAQLEKSRLLSDRFSAERPKGSFSTLEIQRTEQGDSAMYLCASRPSGTSGGADFGPGTRLTVT.

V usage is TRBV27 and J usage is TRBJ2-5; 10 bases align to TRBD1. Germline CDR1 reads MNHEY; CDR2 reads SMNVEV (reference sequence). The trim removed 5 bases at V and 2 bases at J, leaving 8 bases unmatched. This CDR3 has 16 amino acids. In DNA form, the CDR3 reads TGTGCCAGCAGTCGCAGGTTGGGACAGGGGCAAGAGACCCAGTACTTC. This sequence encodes CASSRRLGQGQETQYF.

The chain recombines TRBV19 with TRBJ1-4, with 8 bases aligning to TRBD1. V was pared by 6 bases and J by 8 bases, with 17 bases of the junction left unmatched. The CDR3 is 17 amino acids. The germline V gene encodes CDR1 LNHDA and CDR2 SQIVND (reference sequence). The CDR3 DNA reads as TGTGCCAGTAGCCGCGCGCTAGGACAGGGACCTGTGGAAAAACTGTTTTTT. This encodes CASSRALGQGPVEKLFF.

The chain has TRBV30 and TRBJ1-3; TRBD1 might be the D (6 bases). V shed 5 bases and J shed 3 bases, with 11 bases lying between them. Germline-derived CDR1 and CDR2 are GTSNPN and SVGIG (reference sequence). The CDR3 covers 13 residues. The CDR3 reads CAWGRGGGNTIYF. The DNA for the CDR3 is TGTGCCTGGGGCAGGGGCGGTGGAAACACCATATATTTT.

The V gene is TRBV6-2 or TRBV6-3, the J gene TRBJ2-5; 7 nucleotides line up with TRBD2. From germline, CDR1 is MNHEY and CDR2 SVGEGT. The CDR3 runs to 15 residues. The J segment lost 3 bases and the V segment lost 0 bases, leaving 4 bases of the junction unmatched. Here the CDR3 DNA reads TGTGCCAGCAGTTACTCCCTTGCGGGGGAAGAGACCCAGTACTTC. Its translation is CASSYSLAGEETQYF.

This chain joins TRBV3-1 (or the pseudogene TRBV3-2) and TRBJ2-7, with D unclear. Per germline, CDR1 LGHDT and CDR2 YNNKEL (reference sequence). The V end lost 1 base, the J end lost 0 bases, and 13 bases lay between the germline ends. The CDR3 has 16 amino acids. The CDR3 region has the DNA TGTGCCAGCAGCCAAGGGTGGCTGAGGAGCTCCTACGAGCAGTACTTC. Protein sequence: CASSQGWLRSSYEQYF.

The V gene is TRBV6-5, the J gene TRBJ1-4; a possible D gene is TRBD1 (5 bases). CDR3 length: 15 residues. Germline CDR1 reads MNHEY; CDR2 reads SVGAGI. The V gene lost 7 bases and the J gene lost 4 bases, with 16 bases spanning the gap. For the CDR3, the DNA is TGTGCCAGCATGACCCCGACAGAACTTAATGAAAAACTGTTTTTT. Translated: CASMTPTELNEKLFF.

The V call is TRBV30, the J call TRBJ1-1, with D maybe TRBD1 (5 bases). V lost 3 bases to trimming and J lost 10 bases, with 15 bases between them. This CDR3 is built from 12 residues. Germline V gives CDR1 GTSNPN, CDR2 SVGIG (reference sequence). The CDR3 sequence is CAWSLPGFAAFF. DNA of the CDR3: TGTGCCTGGAGCTTACCAGGGTTTGCAGCTTTCTTT. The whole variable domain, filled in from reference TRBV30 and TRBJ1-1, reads SQTIHQWPATLVQPVGSPLSLECTVEGTSNPNLYWYRQAAGRGLQLLFYSVGIGQISSEVPQNLSASRPQDRQFILSSKKLLLSDSGFYLCAWSLPGFAAFFGQGTRLTVV.

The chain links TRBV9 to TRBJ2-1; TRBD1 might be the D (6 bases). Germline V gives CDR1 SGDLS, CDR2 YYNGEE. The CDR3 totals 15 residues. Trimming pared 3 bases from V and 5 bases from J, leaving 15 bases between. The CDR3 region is CASSAQGFMNNEQFF. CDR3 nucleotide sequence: TGTGCCAGCAGCGCTCAGGGGTTTATGAACAATGAGCAGTTCTTC.

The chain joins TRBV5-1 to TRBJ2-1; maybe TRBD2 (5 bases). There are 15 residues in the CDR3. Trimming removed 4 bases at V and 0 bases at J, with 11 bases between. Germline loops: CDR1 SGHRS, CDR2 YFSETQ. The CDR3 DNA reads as TGCGCCAGCAGCCGGGAAGGAAGCTCCTACAATGAGCAGTTCTTC. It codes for CASSREGSSYNEQFF.

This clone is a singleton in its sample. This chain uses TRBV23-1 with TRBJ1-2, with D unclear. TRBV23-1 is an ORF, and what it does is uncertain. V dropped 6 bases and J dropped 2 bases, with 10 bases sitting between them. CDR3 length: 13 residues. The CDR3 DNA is TGCGCCAGCAGCCTCGACTCGAACTATGGCTACACCTTC. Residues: CASSLDSNYGYTF.

The CDR3 loop is CASSLVPWGVDTQYF. CDR3 DNA: TGTGCCAGCAGCTTAGTTCCCTGGGGAGTGGATACGCAGTATTTT. This chain connects TRBV7-2 to TRBJ2-3; a possible D gene is TRBD2 (5 bases). Trimming took 1 base from V and 6 from J, leaving 14 bases between them. The CDR3 contains 15 residues. Germline lookup yields CDR1 SGHTA and CDR2 FQGNSA.

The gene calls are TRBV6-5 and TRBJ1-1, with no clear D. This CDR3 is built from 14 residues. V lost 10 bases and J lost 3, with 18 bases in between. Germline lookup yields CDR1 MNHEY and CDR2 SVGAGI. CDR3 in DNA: TGTGCCATCCTTGAAAGGGAGAGACACACTGAAGCTTTCTTT. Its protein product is CAILERERHTEAFF.

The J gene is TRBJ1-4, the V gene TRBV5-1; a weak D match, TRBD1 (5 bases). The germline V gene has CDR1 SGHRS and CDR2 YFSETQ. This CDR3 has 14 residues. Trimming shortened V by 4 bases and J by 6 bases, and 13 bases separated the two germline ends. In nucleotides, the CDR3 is TGCGCCAGCAGCGCAGGGTTTCTTGATGAAAAACTGTTTTTT. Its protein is CASSAGFLDEKLFF.

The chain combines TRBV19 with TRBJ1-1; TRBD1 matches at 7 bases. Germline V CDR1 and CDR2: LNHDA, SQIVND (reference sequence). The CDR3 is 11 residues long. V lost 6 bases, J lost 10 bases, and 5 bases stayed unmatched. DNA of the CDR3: TGTGCCAGTAGGGTACAGGGGCCAGCTTTCTTT. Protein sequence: CASRVQGPAFF.

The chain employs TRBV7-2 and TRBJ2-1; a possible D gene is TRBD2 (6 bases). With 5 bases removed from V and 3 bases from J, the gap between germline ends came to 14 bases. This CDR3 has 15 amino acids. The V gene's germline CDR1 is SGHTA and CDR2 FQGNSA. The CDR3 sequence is CASSPSSGGYNEQFF. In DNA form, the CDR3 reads TGTGCCAGCAGCCCCTCATCCGGGGGCTACAATGAGCAGTTCTTC. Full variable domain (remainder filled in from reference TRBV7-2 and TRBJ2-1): GAGVSQSPSNKVTEKGKDVELRCDPISGHTALYWYRQSLGQGLEFLIYFQGNSAPDKSGLPSDRFSAERTGGSVSTLTIQRTQQEDSAVYLCASSPSSGGYNEQFFGPGTRLTVL.

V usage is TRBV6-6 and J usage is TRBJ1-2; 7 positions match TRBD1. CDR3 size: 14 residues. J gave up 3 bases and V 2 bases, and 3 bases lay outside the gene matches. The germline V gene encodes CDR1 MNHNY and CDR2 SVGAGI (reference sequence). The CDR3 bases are TGTGCCAGCAGTTACCAGGGGGGCGACTATGGCTACACCTTC. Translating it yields CASSYQGGDYGYTF.

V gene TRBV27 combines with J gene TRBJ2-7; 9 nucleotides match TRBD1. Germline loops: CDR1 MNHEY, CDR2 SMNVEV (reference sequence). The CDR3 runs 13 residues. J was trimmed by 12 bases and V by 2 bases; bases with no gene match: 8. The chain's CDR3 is CASSLEGQGRLYF. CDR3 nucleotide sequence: TGTGCCAGCAGTTTAGAAGGACAGGGGAGGCTGTACTTC.

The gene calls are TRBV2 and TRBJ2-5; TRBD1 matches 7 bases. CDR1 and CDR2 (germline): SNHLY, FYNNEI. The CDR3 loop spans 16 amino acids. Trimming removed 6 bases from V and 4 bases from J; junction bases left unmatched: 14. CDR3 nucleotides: TGTGCCAGCAGGGAGAGAATCAAGGGGGCCGGAGAGACCCAGTACTTC. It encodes CASRERIKGAGETQYF.

CDR3 protein: CASSETGQGYGYTF. DNA for the CDR3: TGTGCCAGCAGTGAGACGGGACAGGGATACGGCTACACCTTC. The chain carries TRBV6-1 and TRBJ1-2; 9 nucleotides match TRBD1. Germline CDR1 reads MNHNS; CDR2 reads SASEGT. V was pared by 3 bases and J by 8 bases, with 7 bases of the junction left unmatched. This CDR3 has 14 amino acids.

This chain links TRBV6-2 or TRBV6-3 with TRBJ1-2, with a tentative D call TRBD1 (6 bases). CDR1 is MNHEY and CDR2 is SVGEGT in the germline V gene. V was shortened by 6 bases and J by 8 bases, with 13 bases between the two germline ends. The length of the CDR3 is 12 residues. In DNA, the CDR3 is TGTGCCAGCAGCCAGGGGTTGAGAGGCTACACCTTC. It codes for CASSQGLRGYTF.

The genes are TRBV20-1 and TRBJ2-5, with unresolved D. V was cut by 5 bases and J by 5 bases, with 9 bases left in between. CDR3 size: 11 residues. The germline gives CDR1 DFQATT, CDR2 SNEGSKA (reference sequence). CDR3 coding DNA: TGCAGTGCTGCGTCCTGGGAGACCCAGTACTTC. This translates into CSAASWETQYF.

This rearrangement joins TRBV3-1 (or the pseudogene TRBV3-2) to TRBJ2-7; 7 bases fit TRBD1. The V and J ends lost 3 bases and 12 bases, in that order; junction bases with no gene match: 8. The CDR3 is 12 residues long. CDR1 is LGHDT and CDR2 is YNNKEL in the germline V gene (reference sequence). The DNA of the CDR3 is TGTGCCAGCAGCCAGAGCACCGGGACAGCGTACTTC. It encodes CASSQSTGTAYF.

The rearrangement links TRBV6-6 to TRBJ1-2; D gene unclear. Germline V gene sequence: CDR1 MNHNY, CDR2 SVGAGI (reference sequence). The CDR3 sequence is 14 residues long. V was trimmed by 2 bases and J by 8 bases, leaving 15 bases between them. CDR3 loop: CASSYDPRKRGYTF. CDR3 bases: TGTGCCAGCAGTTACGATCCTCGTAAACGGGGCTACACCTTC.